Following are 11 T cell receptor beta chains from one sample sequenced in a study of tumor and adjacent non-tumor tissue in lung cancer. This sample's RNA came from whole unsorted tissue. This non-tumor lung sample came from over 3 cm beyond the tumor edge. A modified ARM-PCR protocol with three rounds of nested PCR amplified TCRbeta. TCRdb independently ran MiXCR on the multiplex PCR reads; one entry per CDR3 protein. Of some 100,000 distinct CDR3 sequences in the sample, roughly 60% were seen once. The sequenced sample was distant non-tumor lung tissue. These receptors were taken from a man aged 30 to 39 with non-small cell lung cancer.

To note about this clonotype: No conserved phenylalanine or tryptophan ends this CDR3, so it is likely a read error. The rearrangement joins TRBV11-2 to TRBJ1-1; D unresolved. The CDR3 has 14 residues. In germline, CDR1 is SGHAT, CDR2 FQNNGV. The CDR3 DNA follows: TGTGCCGGCAGTTCTGGGCTATTGAACACTGAAGCTTTCTAT. Protein sequence: CAGSSGLLNTEAFY.

With respect to this clonotype: A much larger clonotype is one base distant, so this may be a read error. The V gene is TRBV12-3 or TRBV12-4, the J gene TRBJ2-1; TRBD2 agrees at 8 bases. The length of the CDR3 is 12 residues. CDR3 in amino acids: CPSSRTSGGQFF. CDR3 sequence (DNA): TGTCCCAGCAGCCGAACTAGCGGCGGGCAGTTCTTC.

For this clonotype: A read error may produce the germline difference seen at one junction end. V gene TRBV20-1 combines with J gene TRBJ2-7; D assignment may be TRBD1 or TRBD2 (6 bases each). The CDR3 is 14 amino acids. Germline CDR1 reads DFQATT; CDR2 reads SNEGSKA (reference sequence). CDR3 nucleotide sequence: TGCAGTGCGCCGGAGGGGGGAACTAGTAACGAGCAGTACTTT. The encoded protein is CSAPEGGTSNEQYF.

The CDR3 here is CSVEVPAGPYYKQFF. In DNA, the CDR3 is TGCAGCGTTGAGGTGCCGGCGGGGCCCTACTATAAGCAGTTCTTC. This sequence joins TRBV29-1 and TRBJ2-1; maybe TRBD2 (6 bases). V lost 3 bases, J lost 11 bases, and 23 bases lay in between. Germline values: CDR1 SQVTM, CDR2 ANQGSEA. The CDR3 is 15 residues long.

This clonotype came up once. V usage is TRBV11-2 and J usage is TRBJ2-3, with D uncertain. The CDR3 consists of 14 residues. CDR1 is SGHAT, CDR2 FQNNGV, per germline. The chain's CDR3 is CVCSLDSATDTQYF. The CDR3 DNA sequence: TGTGTCTGCAGCTTAGACTCTGCCACAGATACGCAGTATTTT.

A remark on this clonotype: This likely comes from a read error, as the CDR3 has no conserved phenylalanine or tryptophan at its end. The chain recombines TRBV4-2 with TRBJ2-7, with a tentative D call TRBD2 (6 bases). V was cut by 1 base and J by 2 bases, with 9 bases left in between. Per the germline V gene, CDR1 is LGHNA and CDR2 is YNFKEQ. This CDR3 region has 14 residues. The CDR3 region is CASSQVRGTYEQYL. The CDR3 coding sequence is TGTGCCAGCAGCCAAGTTCGGGGGACCTACGAGCAGTACCTC.

To note about this clonotype: At one end, the junction sequence differs from germline, possibly due to a read error. This chain links TRBV7-8 with TRBJ2-3, with 10 bases that match TRBD2. Germline values: CDR1 SGHVS, CDR2 FQNEAQ. CDR3 length: 16 amino acids. The DNA of the CDR3 is TGTGCCAGCAAGCCCAGGACTAGCGGCATTCCAGGTACGCGGTATTTT. It encodes CASKPRTSGIPGTRYF.

A note on this clonotype: Relative to the germline gene, one junction end is altered; a read error may explain this. The V and J genes are TRBV11-2 and TRBJ2-1; D gene unclear. Per the germline V gene, CDR1 is SGHAT and CDR2 is FQNNGV. The CDR3 consists of 16 residues. This CDR3 is CGSSHLLVGNDNEQFF. CDR3 DNA sequence: TGTGGCAGCAGCCACCTCCTAGTGGGAAATGACAATGAGCAGTTCTTC.

A word on this clonotype: A read error may produce the germline difference seen at one junction end. The gene calls are TRBV29-1 and TRBJ1-5; D uncertain. This CDR3 region has 13 residues. Germline V lookup: CDR1 SQVTM, CDR2 ANQGSEA. CDR3 sequence: CSVGGSQNQRQHF. In DNA form, the CDR3 reads TGCAGCGTTGGGGGAAGCCAGAATCAGCGCCAGCATTTT.

As for this clonotype: An end of the junction does not agree with germline; a read error may underlie this. The CDR3 reads CSAQGGTGVLFF. CDR3 in DNA: TGCAGCGCACAGGGGGGAACAGGGGTGCTGTTTTTT. The chain uses TRBV20-1 and TRBJ2-2, with TRBD1 matching over 8 bases. CDR1 DFQATT and CDR2 SNEGSKA come from the germline V gene (reference sequence). The CDR3 extends over 12 amino acids.

About this clonotype: The junction does not match germline at one end; this may be a read error. J is TRBJ2-5 and V is TRBV4-1; no reliable D call. The V gene's germline CDR1 is MGHRA and CDR2 YSYEKL. The length of the CDR3 is 13 residues. The CDR3 bases are TGCGCCAGCAACCAAAGGGTGACAGAGACCCAGTACTTC. Residues: CASNQRVTETQYF.